This entry describes one T cell receptor beta chain. Original processing methods: By means of reference gene primer amplification, nucleated cell counts were estimated. Assay used: immunoSEQ multiplex PCR; TCRdb lists only in-frame clones, some missing. The V and J calls and clone size were taken over from that table, and D and trimming were inferred from the DNA. The data show roughly 190,000 clones, 70% to 85% seen once. This specimen comes from a study of blood T cell repertoires in COVID-19. Sequencing was carried out using PBMCs or T cells enriched from blood (not recorded which). The origin of this receptor is a woman in her thirties who had recovered from COVID-19.

As DNA, the CDR3 is TGTGCCAGCAGCCACCGTTGGGAGGAGTATCAGCCCCAGCATTTT. Amino acids: CASSHRWEEYQPQHF. The gene calls are TRBV7-9 and TRBJ1-5, with D uncertain. CDR1 SEHNR and CDR2 FQNEAQ come from the germline V gene (reference sequence). The V end was cut by 5 bases, the J end by 5 bases, with 16 bases between. This CDR3 contains 15 residues.